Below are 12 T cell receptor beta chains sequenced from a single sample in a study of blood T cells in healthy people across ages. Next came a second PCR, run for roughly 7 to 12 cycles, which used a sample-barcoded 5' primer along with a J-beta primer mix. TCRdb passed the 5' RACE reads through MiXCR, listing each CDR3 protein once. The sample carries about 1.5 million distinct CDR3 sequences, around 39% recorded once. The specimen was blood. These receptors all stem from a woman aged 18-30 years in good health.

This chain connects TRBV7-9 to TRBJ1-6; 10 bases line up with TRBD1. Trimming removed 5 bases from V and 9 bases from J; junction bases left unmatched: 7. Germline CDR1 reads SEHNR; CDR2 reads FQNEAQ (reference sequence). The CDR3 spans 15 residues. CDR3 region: CASSQRTGGSSPLHF. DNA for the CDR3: TGTGCCAGCAGCCAGAGGACAGGGGGAAGTTCACCCCTCCACTTT.

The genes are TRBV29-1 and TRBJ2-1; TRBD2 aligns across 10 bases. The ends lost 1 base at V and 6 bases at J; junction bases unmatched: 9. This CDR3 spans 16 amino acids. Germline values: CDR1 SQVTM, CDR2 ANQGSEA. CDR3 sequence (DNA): TGCAGCGTTGAAGGGGCGAGAGCGGGAGGGGTCAATGAGCAGTTCTTC. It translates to CSVEGARAGGVNEQFF.

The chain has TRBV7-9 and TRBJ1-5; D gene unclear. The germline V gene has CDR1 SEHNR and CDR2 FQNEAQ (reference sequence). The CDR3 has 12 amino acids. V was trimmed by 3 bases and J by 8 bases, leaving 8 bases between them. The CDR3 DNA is TGTGCCAGCAGCTTTCAATGGGAGCCCCAGCATTTT. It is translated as CASSFQWEPQHF.

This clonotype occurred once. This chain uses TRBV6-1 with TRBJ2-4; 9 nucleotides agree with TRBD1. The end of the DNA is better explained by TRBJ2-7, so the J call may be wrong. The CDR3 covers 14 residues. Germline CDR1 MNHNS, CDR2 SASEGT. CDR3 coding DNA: TGTGCCAGCAGTGATAGGACAGGGGCCTACGAGCAGTACTTC. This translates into CASSDRTGAYEQYF.

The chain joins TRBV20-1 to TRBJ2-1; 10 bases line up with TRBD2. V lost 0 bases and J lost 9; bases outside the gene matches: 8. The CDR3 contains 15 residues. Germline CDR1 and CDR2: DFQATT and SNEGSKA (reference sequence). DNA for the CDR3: TGCAGTGCTAGAGACCAAAAAGCGGGGGGGCGTGAGCAGTTCTTC. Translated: CSARDQKAGGREQFF.

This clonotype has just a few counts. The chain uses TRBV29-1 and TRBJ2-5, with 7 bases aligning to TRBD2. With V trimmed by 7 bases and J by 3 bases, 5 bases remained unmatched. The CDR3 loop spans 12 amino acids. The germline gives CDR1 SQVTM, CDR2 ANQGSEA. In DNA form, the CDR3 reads TGCAGCGCAAAGCGGGGCGAAGAGACCCAGTACTTC. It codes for CSAKRGEETQYF.

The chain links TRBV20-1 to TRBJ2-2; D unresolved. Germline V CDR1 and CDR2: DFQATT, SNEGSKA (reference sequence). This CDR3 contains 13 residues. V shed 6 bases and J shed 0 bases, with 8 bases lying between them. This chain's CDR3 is CSATDTNTGELFF. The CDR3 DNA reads TGCAGTGCCACCGACACGAACACCGGGGAGCTGTTTTTT.

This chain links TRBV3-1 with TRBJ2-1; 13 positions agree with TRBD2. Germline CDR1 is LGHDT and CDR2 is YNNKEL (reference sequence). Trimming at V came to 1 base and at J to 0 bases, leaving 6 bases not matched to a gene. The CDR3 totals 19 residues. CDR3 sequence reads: CASSQGGLAGRPSYNEQFF. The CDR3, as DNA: TGTGCCAGCAGCCAAGGGGGACTAGCGGGAAGACCCTCCTACAATGAGCAGTTCTTC.

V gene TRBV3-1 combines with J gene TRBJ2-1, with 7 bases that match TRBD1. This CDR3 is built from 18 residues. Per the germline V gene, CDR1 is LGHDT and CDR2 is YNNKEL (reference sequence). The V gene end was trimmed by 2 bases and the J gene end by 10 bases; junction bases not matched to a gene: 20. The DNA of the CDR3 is TGTGCCAGCAGCCAACTCCCCGACAGGGAAAGGTGGAACTACGAGCAGTTCTTC. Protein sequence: CASSQLPDRERWNYEQFF.

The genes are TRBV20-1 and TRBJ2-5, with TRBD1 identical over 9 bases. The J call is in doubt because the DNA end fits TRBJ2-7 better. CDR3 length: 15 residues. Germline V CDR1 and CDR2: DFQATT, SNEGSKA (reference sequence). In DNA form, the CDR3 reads TGCAGTGCTAGGGACCCGGGACAGGGCCTCTACGAGCAGTACTTC. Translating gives CSARDPGQGLYEQYF.

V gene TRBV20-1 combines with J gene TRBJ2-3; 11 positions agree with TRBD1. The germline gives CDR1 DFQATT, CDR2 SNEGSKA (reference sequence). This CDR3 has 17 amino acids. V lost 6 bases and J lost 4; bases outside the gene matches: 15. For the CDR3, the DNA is TGCAGTGCCGAGGGGGACAGGGGGTTCCTTCATCCAGATACGCAGTATTTT. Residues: CSAEGDRGFLHPDTQYF.

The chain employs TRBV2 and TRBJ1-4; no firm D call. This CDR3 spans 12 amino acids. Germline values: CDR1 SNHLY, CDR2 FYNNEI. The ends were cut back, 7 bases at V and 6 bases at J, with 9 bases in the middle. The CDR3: CASIGSDEKLFF. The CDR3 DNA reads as TGTGCCAGCATTGGCTCTGATGAAAAACTGTTTTTT.